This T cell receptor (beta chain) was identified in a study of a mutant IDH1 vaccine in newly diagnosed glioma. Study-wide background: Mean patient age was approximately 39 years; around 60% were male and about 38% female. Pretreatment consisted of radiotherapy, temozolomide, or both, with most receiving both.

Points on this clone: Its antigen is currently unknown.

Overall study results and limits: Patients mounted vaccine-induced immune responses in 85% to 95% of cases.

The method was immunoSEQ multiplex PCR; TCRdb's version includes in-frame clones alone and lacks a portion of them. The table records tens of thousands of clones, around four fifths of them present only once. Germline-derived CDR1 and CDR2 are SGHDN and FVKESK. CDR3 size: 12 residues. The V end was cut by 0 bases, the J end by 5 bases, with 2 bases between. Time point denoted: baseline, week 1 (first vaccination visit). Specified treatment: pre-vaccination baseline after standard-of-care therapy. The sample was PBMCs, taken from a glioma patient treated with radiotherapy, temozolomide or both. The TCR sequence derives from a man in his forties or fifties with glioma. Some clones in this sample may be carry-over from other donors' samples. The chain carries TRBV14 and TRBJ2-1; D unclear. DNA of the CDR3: TGTGCCAGCAGCCAAGATCACAATGAGCAGTTCTTC. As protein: CASSQDHNEQFF.